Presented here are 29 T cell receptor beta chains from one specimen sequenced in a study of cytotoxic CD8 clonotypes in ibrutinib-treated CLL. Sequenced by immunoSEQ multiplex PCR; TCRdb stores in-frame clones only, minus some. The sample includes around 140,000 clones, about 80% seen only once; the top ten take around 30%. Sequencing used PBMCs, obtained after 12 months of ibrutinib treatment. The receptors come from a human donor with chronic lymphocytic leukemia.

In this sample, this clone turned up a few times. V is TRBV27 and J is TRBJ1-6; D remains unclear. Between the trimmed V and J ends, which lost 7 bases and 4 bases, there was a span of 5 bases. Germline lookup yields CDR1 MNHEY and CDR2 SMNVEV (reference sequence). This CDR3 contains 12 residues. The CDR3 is CASKEYNSPLHF. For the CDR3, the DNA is TGTGCCAGCAAAGAGTATAATTCACCCCTCCACTTT.

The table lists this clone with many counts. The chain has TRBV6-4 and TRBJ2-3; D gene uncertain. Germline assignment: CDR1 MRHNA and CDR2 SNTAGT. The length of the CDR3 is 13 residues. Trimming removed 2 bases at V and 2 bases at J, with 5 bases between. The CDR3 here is CASSDRVTDTQYF. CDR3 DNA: TGTGCCAGCAGTGACAGGGTCACAGATACGCAGTATTTT.

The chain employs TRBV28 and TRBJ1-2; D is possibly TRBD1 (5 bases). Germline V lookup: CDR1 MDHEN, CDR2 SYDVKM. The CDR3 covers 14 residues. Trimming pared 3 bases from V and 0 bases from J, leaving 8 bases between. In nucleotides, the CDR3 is TGTGCCAGCAGTTTGACAGTTACTAACTATGGCTACACCTTC. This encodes CASSLTVTNYGYTF.

The CDR3 loop reads CASSLIGIPDTQYF. The CDR3, as DNA: TGTGCCAGCAGCTTAATTGGGATTCCAGATACGCAGTATTTT. The chain has TRBV5-4 and TRBJ2-3; no clear D gene. Germline CDR1 is SGHNT and CDR2 is YYREEE (reference sequence). This CDR3 has 14 amino acids. V was cut by 2 bases and J by 4 bases, with 11 bases left in between.

The chain's CDR3 is CASSQGSSYNEQFF. CDR3 DNA sequence: TGCGCCAGCAGCCAAGGAAGCTCCTACAATGAGCAGTTCTTC. The rearrangement links TRBV4-1 to TRBJ2-1; no firm D call. The CDR3 covers 14 residues. Deletions cut 1 base from V and 0 bases from J, with 4 bases between. Germline loops: CDR1 MGHRA, CDR2 YSYEKL.

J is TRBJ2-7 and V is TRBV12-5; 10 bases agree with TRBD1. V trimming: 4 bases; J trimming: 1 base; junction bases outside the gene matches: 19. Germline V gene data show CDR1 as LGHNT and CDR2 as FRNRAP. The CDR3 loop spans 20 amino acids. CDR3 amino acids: CASGSGGTGDFLSSSYEQYF. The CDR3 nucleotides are TGTGCTAGTGGTTCGGGGGGGACAGGGGACTTCCTCTCCTCGTCCTACGAGCAGTACTTC.

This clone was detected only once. The CDR3 DNA reads as TGTGCCTGGATCAGGGGGAACTATGGCTACACCTTC. Translation gives CAWIRGNYGYTF. The chain joins TRBV30 to TRBJ1-2, with TRBD1 identical over 7 bases. Germline CDR1 reads GTSNPN; CDR2 reads SVGIG (reference sequence). V lost 4 bases, J lost 2 bases, and 1 base stayed unmatched. This CDR3 contains 12 residues.

The CDR3 spells CASSRGAANTEAFF. Here the CDR3 DNA reads TGCGCCAGCAGTAGAGGGGCGGCGAACACTGAAGCTTTCTTT. The chain employs TRBV5-1 and TRBJ1-1; D might be TRBD1 (5 bases). CDR1 is SGHRS, CDR2 YFSETQ, per germline. V was shortened by 5 bases and J by 1 base, with 12 bases between the two germline ends. The CDR3 covers 14 residues. Filled out from reference TRBV5-1 and TRBJ1-1, the complete variable domain reads KAGVTQTPRYLIKTRGQQVTLSCSPISGHRSVSWYQQTPGQGLQFLFEYFSETQRNKGNFPGRFSGRQFSNSRSEMNVSTLELGDSALYLCASSRGAANTEAFFGQGTRLTVV.

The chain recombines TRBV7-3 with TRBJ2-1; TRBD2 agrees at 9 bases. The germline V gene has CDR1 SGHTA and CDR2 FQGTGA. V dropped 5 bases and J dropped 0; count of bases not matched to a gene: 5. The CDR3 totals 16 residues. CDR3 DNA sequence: TGTGCCAGCAGCCCAGATAGCGGGAGCTCCTACAATGAGCAGTTCTTC. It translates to CASSPDSGSSYNEQFF.

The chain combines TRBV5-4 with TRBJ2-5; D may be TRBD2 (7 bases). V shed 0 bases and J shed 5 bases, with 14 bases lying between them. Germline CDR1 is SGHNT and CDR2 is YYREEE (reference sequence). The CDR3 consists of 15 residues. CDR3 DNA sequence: TGTGCCAGCAGCTTGGTCGGGGGGCAGGTGGAGACCCAGTACTTC. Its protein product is CASSLVGGQVETQYF. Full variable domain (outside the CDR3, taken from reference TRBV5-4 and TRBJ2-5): ETGVTQSPTHLIKTRGQQVTLRCSSQSGHNTVSWYQQALGQGPQFIFQYYREEENGRGNFPPRFSGLQFPNYSSELNVNALELDDSALYLCASSLVGGQVETQYFGPGTRLLVL.

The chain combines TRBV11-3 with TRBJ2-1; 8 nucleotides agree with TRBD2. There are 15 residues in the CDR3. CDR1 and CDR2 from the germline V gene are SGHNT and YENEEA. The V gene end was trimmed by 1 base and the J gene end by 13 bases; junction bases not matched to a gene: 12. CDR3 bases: TGTGCCAGCAGCTTAGTTGTGGGCAGTAGCGGGGTCCAGTTCTTC. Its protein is CASSLVVGSSGVQFF. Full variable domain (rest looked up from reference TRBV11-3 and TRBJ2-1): EAGVVQSPRYKIIEKKQPVAFWCNPISGHNTLYWYLQNLGQGPELLIRYENEEAVDDSQLPKDRFSAERLKGVDSTLKIQPAELGDSAVYLCASSLVVGSSGVQFFGPGTRLTVL.

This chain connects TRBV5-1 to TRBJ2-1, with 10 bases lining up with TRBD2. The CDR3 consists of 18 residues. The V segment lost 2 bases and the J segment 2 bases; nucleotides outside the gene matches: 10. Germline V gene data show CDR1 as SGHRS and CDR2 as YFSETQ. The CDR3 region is CASSFRAASGSAYNEQFF. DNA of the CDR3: TGCGCCAGCAGCTTCCGGGCCGCTAGCGGGAGTGCCTACAATGAGCAGTTCTTC.

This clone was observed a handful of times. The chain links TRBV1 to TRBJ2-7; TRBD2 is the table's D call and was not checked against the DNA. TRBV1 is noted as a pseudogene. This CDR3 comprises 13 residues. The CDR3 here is CTSSQEGSGEQYF. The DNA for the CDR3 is TGCACCAGCAGCCAAGAGGGTTCGGGAGAGCAGTACTTC.

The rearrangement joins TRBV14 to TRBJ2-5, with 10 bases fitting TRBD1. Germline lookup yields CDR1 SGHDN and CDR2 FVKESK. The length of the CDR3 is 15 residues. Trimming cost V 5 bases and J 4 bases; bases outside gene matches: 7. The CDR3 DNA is TGTGCCAGCAGCAAAGGGACAGGGGTAGGAGAGACCCAGTACTTC. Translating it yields CASSKGTGVGETQYF.

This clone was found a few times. For the CDR3, the DNA is TGTGCCAGCAGCGCACAGACAGGTCATAGGGAAAAACTGTTTTTT. Its protein is CASSAQTGHREKLFF. The chain joins TRBV7-9 to TRBJ1-4, with a weak D call TRBD1 (6 bases). The ends were cut back, 5 bases at V and 8 bases at J, with 18 bases in the middle. CDR1 SEHNR and CDR2 FQNEAQ come from the germline V gene (reference sequence). This CDR3 region has 15 residues.

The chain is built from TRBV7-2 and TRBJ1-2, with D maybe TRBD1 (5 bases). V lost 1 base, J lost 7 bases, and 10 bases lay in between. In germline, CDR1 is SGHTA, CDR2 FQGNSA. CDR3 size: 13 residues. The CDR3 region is CASSLGQGLGYTF. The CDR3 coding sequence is TGTGCCAGCAGCTTAGGGCAGGGACTTGGCTACACCTTC.

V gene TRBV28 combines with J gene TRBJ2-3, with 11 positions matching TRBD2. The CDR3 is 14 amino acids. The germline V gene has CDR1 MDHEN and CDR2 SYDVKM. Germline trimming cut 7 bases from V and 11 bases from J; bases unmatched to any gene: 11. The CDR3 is CASNDRGLAAEQYF. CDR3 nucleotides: TGTGCCAGCAATGACAGGGGACTAGCGGCAGAGCAGTATTTT.

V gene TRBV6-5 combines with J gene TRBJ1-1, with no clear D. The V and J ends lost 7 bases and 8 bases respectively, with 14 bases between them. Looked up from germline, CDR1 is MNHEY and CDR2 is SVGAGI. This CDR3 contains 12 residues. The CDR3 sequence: CASILIGGEAFF. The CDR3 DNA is TGTGCCAGCATCCTAATAGGAGGGGAAGCTTTCTTT.

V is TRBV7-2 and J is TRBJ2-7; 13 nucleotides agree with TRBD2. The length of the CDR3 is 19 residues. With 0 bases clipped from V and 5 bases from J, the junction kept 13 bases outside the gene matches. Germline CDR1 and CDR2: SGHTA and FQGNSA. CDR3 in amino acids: CASSLAKRAGTSGTHEQYF. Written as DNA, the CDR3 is TGTGCCAGCAGCTTAGCGAAGAGGGCCGGGACTAGCGGGACCCACGAGCAGTACTTC.

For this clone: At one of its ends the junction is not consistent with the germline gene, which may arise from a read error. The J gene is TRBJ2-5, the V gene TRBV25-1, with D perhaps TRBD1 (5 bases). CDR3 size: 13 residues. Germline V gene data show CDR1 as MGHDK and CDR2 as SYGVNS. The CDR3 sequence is CASKRQGRETQYF. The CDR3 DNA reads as TGTGCTAGCAAACGGCAGGGTCGTGAGACCCAGTACTTC.

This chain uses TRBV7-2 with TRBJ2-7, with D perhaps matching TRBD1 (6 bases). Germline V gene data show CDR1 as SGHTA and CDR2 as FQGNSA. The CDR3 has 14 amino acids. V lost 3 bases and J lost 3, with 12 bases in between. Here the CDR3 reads CASSFTGPHYEQYF. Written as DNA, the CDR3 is TGTGCCAGCAGCTTCACAGGGCCACACTACGAGCAGTACTTC.

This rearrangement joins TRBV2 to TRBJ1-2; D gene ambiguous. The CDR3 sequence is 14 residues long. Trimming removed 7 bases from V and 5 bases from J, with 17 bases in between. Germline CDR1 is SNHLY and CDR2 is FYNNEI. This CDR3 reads CASKLEEGRYGYTF. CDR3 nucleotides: TGTGCCAGCAAATTGGAGGAAGGGCGGTATGGCTACACCTTC.

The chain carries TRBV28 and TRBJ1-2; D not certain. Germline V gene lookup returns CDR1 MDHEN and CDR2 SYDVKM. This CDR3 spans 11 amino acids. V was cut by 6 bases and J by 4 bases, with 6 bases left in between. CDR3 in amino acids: CASRFGYGYTF. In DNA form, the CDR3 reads TGTGCCAGCAGGTTCGGCTATGGCTACACCTTC.

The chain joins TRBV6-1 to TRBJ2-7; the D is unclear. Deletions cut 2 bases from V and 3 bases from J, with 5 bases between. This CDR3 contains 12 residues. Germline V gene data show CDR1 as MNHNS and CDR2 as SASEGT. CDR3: CASSELYYEQYF. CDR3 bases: TGTGCCAGCAGTGAACTATACTACGAGCAGTACTTC.

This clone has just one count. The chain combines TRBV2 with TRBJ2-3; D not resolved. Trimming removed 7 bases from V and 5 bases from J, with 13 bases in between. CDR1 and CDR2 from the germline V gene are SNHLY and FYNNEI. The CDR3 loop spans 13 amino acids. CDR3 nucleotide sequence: TGTGCCAGCACGGTTAGGTTCATAGATACGCAGTATTTT. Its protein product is CASTVRFIDTQYF.

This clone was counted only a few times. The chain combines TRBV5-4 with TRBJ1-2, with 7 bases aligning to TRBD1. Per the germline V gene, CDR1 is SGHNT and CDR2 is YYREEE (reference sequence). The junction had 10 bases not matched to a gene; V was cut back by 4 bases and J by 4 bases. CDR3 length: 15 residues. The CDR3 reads CASSIRDRKTYGYTF. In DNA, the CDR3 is TGTGCCAGCAGCATTCGGGACAGAAAGACCTATGGCTACACCTTC. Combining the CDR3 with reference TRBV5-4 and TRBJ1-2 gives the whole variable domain ETGVTQSPTHLIKTRGQQVTLRCSSQSGHNTVSWYQQALGQGPQFIFQYYREEENGRGNFPPRFSGLQFPNYSSELNVNALELDDSALYLCASSIRDRKTYGYTFGSGTRLTVV.

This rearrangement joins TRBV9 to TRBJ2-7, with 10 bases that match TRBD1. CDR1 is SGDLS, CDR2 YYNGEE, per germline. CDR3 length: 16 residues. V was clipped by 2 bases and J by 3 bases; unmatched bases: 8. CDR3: CASSVTGQGWDYEQYF. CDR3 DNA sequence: TGTGCCAGCAGCGTGACGGGACAGGGGTGGGACTACGAGCAGTACTTC.

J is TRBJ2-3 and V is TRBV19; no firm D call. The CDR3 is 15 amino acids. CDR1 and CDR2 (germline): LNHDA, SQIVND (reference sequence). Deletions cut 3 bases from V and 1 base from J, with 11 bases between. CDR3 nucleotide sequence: TGTGCCAGTAGTATTATGGCTAGGGGCACAGATACGCAGTATTTT. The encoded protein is CASSIMARGTDTQYF.

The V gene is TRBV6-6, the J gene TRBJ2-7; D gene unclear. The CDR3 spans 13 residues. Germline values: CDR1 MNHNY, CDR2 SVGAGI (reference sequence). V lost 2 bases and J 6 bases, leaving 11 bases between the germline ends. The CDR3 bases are TGTGCCAGCAGTTACGGGCAGACGGGCGAGCAGTACTTC. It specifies CASSYGQTGEQYF.